The rows below give T cell receptor beta chains drawn from one sample of a study of CD8+CD57+ T cells in acquired aplastic anemia. TCRdb ran MiXCR on the reads and lists one entry per CDR3 protein. The table shows about 470,000 distinct CDR3 sequences, with roughly 34% occurring only once. Specimen: sorted CD4+, CD8+, or CD8+CD57+ T cells (not recorded which) from PBMCs. These receptors all stem from a human donor with aplastic anemia. The CDR3 runs from the conserved cysteine through the conserved F or W. Size is omitted from some rows. Given values are once, few, many or a class for expanded clones.

clone_size | v_call | cdr3_aa
. | TRBV20-1 | CSASGRGPLTEAFF
few | TRBV5-1 | CASSLDRGHYGYTF
few | TRBV4-2 | CASSQGTVSNQPQHF
many | TRBV10-3 | CAINQGGGNIQYF
. | TRBV14 | CASSQSAGGETQYF
. | TRBV5-1 | CASNKGFQETQYF
. | TRBV9 | CASSQMPRSSYEQYF
. | TRBV19 | CASSIPTGGSEQYF
. | TRBV11-2 | CTSSFTGAYSGNTIYF
. | TRBV6-2/TRBV6-3 | CASSNPGTGNGYTF
once | TRBV9 | CASSVSVGRDNSPLHF
. | TRBV7-9 | CASSLARAGELFF
few | TRBV20-1 | CSAKTDPSTDTQYF
few | TRBV20-1 | CSALTGSGYTF
. | TRBV6-2/TRBV6-3 | CASSATCGRMQETQYF
. | TRBV9 | CASSVGLAGGTPYEQYF
many | TRBV2 | CASSTGGSGNTIYF
few | TRBV25-1 | CASSESGALETQYF
many | TRBV6-1 | CASRSPGTENGYTF
. | TRBV5-1 | CASSLDPPGTSGGWETQYF
. | TRBV28 | CASSLRGRGYTF
few | TRBV24-1 | CVTSDPAGGDTGELFF
many | TRBV11-2 | CASSGTSGSSYNEQFF
many | TRBV7-3 | CASKAGGGYTF
. | TRBV7-3 | CASSLGTSGRGTYEQYF
. | TRBV13 | CASSLPSFVEADYGYTF
once | TRBV9 | CASRGTGGAYEQYF
many | TRBV2 | CASSASTGFHTEAFF
. | TRBV28 | CASRLEQGPSYNSPLHF
many | TRBV29-1 | CSAADRDNSPLHF
many | TRBV7-9 | CASSLGRQGSRYTF
. | TRBV5-5 | CASSFGQIRTEAFF
. | TRBV19 | CASSQPRTRSNQPQHF
many | TRBV2 | CASSDHGPGQTFYEQYF
many | TRBV2 | CASSELGTGSEQYF
few | TRBV5-1 | CASSEGLAARDTQYF
many | TRBV7-6 | CASSPAATGETQYF
. | TRBV6-1 | CASTVSAGQGGNTIYF
. | TRBV25-1 | CASSLAGQSLNYGYTF
many | TRBV7-2 | CASSTHWGGNQPQHF
. | TRBV3-1 | CASSQGTSGGQETQYF
. | TRBV7-9 | CASSQTGAGELFF
. | TRBV20-1 | CSASPLGWTTDTQYF
once | TRBV6-1 | CASTRKGETQYF
. | TRBV20-1 | CSPSGTHTEAFF
. | TRBV7-2 | CASSLQVVGNEQFF
. | TRBV6-1 | CASSRLESYEQYF
many | TRBV2 | CASSAVADTDTQYF
many | TRBV11-1 | CASSRTRGQVGSYEQYF
. | TRBV12-3/TRBV12-4 | CASSLWQGDGYTF
many | TRBV10-3 | CAISLLGGWMRDTQYF
few | TRBV3-1 | CASSHRPDSMNTEAFF
many | TRBV29-1 | CSDRDRGGGNYGYTF